This T cell receptor (beta chain) was found in a study of blood T cells in healthy people across ages. Study as a whole: Template switching captured about one barcoded beta molecule per two T cells.

The sample providers were healthy Caucasian people from Russia, aged roughly 6 to 95. Each donor had around 11 milliliters of peripheral blood drawn. Then a second PCR, running roughly 7 to 11 cycles, was carried out with a sample-barcoded 5' primer and a J-beta primer mix. A 12-random-nucleotide template-switch adaptor tagged each cDNA molecule. TCRdb re-analysed the 5' RACE reads in MiXCR, keeping a single row per CDR3 protein. The sample consists of 700,000 to 800,000 distinct CDR3 sequences, roughly two fifths of them appearing once. What was sequenced was blood. This receptor was obtained from a woman aged 55-69 years in good health.

The CDR3 coding sequence is TGTGCCAGCAGTTTACGCGGGAGCCCTCAAGAGACCCAGTACTTC. The encoded protein is CASSLRGSPQETQYF. The J gene is TRBJ2-5, the V gene TRBV28, with 7 positions matching TRBD2. The CDR3 covers 15 residues. Germline trimming cut 2 bases from V and 2 bases from J; bases unmatched to any gene: 5. Germline CDR1 is MDHEN and CDR2 is SYDVKM.